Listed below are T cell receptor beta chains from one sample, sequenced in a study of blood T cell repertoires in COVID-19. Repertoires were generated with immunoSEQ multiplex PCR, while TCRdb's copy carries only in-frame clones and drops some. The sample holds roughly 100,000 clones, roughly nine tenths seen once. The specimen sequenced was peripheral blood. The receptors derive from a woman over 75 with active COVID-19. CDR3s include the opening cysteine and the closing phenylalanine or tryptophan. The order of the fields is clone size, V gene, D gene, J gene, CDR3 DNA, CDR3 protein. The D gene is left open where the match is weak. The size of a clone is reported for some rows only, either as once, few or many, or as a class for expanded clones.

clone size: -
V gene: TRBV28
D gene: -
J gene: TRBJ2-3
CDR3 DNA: TGTGCCAGCAGTCCGCCGATCCAGGGAACAGATACGCAGTATTTT
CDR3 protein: CASSPPIQGTDTQYF

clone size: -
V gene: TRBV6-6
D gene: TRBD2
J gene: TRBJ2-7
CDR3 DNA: TGTGCCAGCAGTCCCCCCGGGACTAGCGCCAACTACGAGCAGTACTTC
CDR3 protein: CASSPPGTSANYEQYF

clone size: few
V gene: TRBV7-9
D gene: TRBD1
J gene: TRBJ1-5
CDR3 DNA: TGTGCCAGCAGCTTAGTGAGGGACAGGGGTTATTTTATTCAGCCCCAGCATTTT
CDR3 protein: CASSLVRDRGYFIQPQHF

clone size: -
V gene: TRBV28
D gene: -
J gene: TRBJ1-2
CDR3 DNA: TGTGCCAGCAATAATCGAGACTATGGCTACACCTTC
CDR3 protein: CASNNRDYGYTF

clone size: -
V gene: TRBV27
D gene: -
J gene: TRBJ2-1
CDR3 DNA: TGTGCCAGCAGTTCACTAGGGCCGAATGAGCAGTTCTTC
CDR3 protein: CASSSLGPNEQFF

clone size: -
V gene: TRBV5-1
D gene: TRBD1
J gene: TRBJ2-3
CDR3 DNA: TGCGCCAGCAGCGACCGGACAGGGGGCATCGATACGCAGTATTTT
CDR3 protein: CASSDRTGGIDTQYF

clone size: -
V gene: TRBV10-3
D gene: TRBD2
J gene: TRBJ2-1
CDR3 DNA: TGTGCCATCAGGGGGACCGGGACTAGCGGGAGGGCCTACAATGAGCAGTTCTTC
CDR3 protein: CAIRGTGTSGRAYNEQFF

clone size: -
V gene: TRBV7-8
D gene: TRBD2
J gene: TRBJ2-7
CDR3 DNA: TGTGCCAGCAGCCTCCGGACTAGCGTCGAGCAGTACTTC
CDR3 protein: CASSLRTSVEQYF

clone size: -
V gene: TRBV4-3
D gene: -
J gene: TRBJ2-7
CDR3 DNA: TGCGCCAGCAGCCAAGATTACCAAATCTCTAAGGAGCAGTACTTC
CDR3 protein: CASSQDYQISKEQYF

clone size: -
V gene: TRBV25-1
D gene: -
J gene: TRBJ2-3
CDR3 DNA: TGTGCCAGCAGTGAATCCCGACTGCTCAATACGCAGTATTTT
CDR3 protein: CASSESRLLNTQYF

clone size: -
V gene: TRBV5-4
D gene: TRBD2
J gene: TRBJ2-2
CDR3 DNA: TGTGCCAGCAGCGCTAGCGGGAGGGGGACCGGGGAGCTGTTTTTT
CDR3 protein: CASSASGRGTGELFF

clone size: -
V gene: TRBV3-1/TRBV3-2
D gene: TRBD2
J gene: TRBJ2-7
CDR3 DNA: TGTGCCAGCAGCCGGACTAGCGGGAGCTACGAGCAGTACTTC
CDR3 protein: CASSRTSGSYEQYF

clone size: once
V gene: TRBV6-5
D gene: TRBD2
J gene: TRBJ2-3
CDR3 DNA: TGTGCCAGCAGCCCCATGACTAGCGTCACAGATACGCAGTATTTT
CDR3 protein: CASSPMTSVTDTQYF

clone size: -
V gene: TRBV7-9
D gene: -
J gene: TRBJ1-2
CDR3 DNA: TGTGCCAGCAGCTTAGGAGGGCAGGGGAGTGGCTACACCTTC
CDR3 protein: CASSLGGQGSGYTF

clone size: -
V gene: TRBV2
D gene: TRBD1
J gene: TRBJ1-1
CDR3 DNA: TGTGCCGACAAGAGGGGGCTGAACACTGAAGCTTTCTTT
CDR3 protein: CADKRGLNTEAFF

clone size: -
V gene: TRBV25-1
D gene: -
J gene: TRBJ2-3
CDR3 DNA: TGTGCCAGCAGTGGACACTGGGATACGCAGTATTTT
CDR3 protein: CASSGHWDTQYF

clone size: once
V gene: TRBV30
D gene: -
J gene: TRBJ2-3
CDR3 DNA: TGTGCCTGGAACGGACAAGCAGGTATACGGGCGCAGTATTTT
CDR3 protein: CAWNGQAGIRAQYF

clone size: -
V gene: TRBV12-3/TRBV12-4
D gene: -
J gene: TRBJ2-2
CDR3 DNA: TGTGCCAGCAGCATCGGAGGCACCGGGGAGCTGTTTTTT
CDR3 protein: CASSIGGTGELFF

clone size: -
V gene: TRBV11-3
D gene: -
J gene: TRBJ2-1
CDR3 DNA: TGTGCCAGCAGCTTAGCGGGATACAATGAGCAGTTCTTC
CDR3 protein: CASSLAGYNEQFF

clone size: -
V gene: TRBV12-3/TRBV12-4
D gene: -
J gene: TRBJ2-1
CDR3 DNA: TGTGCCAGCAGTTTCCCCCTCCGGGAGCAGTTCTTC
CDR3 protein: CASSFPLREQFF

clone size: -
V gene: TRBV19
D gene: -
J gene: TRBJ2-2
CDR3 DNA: TGTGCCAGTACCAGGGATTACACCGGGGAGCTGTTTTTT
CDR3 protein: CASTRDYTGELFF

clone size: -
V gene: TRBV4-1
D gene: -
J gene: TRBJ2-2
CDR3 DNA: TGCGCCAGCGCCCAAGTTATCGGGGAGCTGTTTTTT
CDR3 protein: CASAQVIGELFF

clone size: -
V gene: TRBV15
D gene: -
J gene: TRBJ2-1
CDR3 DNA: TGTGCCACCAGCAGGGGCTTCGATGAGCAGTTCTTC
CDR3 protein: CATSRGFDEQFF

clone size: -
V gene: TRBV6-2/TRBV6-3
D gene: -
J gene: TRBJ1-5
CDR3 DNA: TGTGCCAGCAGCCCGACGGGGTCATTAAGTCAGCCCCAGCATTTT
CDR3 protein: CASSPTGSLSQPQHF

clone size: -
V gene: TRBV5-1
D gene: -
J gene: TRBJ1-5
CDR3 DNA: TGCGCCAGCAGCTTGGATGGCGCAGGTCAGCCCCAGCATTTT
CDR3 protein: CASSLDGAGQPQHF

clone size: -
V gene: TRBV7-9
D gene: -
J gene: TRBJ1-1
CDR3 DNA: TGTGCCAGCAGCTTATGGAGTAGGGGGGGAACTGAAGCTTTCTTT
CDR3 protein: CASSLWSRGGTEAFF

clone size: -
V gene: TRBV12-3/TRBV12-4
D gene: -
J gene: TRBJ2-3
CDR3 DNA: TGTGCCAGCCAAGAGGTAGATACGCAGTATTTT
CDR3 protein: CASQEVDTQYF

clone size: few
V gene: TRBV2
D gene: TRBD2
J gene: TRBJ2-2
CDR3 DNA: TGTGCCAGCTCGAAAGGGCGGGAGGCCGGCGGGGAGCTGTTTTTT
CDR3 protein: CASSKGREAGGELFF

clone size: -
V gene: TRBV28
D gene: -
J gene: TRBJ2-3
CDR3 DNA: TGTGCCAGCACCCCTTCGAGGTCTCGCACAGATACGCAGTATTTT
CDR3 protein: CASTPSRSRTDTQYF

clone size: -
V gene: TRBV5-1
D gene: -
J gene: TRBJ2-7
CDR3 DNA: TGCGCCAGCAGCTTGGATGAGGAGGAGCAGTACTTC
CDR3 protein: CASSLDEEEQYF

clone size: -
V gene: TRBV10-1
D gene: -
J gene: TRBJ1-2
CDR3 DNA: TGCGCCAGCAGTGAACGGCCTAGCGGCTATGGCTACACCTTC
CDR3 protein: CASSERPSGYGYTF

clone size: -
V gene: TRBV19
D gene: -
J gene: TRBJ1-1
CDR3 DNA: TGTGCCAGTAGCGGACAGTTGAACACTGAAGCTTTCTTT
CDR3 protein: CASSGQLNTEAFF

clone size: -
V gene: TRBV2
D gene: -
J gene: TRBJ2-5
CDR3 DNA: TGTGCCAGCAGTGAAAGGGGGACGAACAGGGAGACCCAGTACTTC
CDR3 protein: CASSERGTNRETQYF

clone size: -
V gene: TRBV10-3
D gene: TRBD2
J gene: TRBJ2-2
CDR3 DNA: TGTGCCATCAGTGACTATGGGACTAGCGGAGGCGGGGAGCTGTTTTTT
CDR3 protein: CAISDYGTSGGGELFF

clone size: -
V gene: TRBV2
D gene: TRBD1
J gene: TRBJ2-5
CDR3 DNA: TGTGCCAGCGGCTGGGACAGCCAAGAGACCCAGTACTTC
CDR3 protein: CASGWDSQETQYF

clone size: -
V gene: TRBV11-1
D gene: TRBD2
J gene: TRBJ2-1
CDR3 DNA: TGTGCCAGCAGCTTTAAACTAGCGGCAGACAATGAGCAGTTCTTC
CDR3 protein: CASSFKLAADNEQFF

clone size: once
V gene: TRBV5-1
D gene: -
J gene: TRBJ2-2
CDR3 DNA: TGCGCCAGCAGCTTGGCCGGGTGGCCCGCGAACACCGGGGAGCTGTTTTTT
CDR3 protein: CASSLAGWPANTGELFF

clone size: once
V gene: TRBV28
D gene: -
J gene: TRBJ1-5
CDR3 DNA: TGTGCCAGCAGGTCAGGGTTCCACTTGGGACAGCCCCAGCATTTT
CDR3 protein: CASRSGFHLGQPQHF

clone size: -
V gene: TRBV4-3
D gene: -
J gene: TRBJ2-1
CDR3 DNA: TGCGCCAGCAGCCAAGAGCTAGCCAGCTCCTACAATGAGCAGTTCTTC
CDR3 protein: CASSQELASSYNEQFF